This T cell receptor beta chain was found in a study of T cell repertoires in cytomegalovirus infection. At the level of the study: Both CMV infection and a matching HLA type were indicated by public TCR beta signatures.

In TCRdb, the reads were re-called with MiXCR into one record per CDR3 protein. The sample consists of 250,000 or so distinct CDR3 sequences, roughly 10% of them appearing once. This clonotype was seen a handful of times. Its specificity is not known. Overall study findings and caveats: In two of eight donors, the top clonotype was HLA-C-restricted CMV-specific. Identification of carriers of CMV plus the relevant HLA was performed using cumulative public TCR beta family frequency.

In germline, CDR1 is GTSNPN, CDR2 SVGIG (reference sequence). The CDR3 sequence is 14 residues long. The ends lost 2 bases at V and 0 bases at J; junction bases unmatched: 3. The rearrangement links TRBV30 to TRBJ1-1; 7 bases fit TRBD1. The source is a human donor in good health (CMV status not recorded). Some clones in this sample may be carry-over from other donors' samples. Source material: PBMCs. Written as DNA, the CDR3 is TGTGCCTGGAGTCGGACAGGTATGAACACTGAAGCTTTCTTT. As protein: CAWSRTGMNTEAFF. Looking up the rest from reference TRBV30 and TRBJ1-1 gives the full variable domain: SQTIHQWPATLVQPVGSPLSLECTVEGTSNPNLYWYRQAAGRGLQLLFYSVGIGQISSEVPQNLSASRPQDRQFILSSKKLLLSDSGFYLCAWSRTGMNTEAFFGQGTRLTVV.